A selection of T cell receptor beta chains follows, all from one sample in a study of CD8 T cells in Susac syndrome. TCRdb fed the immunoSEQ multiplex PCR reads into MiXCR, producing one record per CDR3 protein. The data contain 250,000 to 350,000 distinct CDR3 sequences, about 91% of them singletons. Sequenced: CD4+ T cells from PBMCs. These receptors originate from a human donor with multiple sclerosis. The CDR3 runs from the conserved cysteine through the conserved F or W. The D gene is left open where the match is weak. The listing skips clone size in some rows; elsewhere it reads once, few, many or a size class.

13	TRBV20-1	TRBD2	TRBJ2-5	NA	TGCAGTGCTGGGAGCGGGAGTCAAGAGACCCAGTACTTC	CSAGSGSQETQYF
15	TRBV19	NA	TRBJ2-1	NA	TGTGCCAGTCGGGAGGGGACAGGGTATGTTAATGAGCAGTTCTTC	CASREGTGYVNEQFF
17	TRBV27	NA	TRBJ1-3	NA	TGTGCCAGCAGTCCACCTGACTTCCTGGAAACTGGAAACACCATATATTTT	CASSPPDFLETGNTIYF
15	TRBV20-1	TRBD2	TRBJ2-1	once	TGCAGTGCCGATACTAGCGGGCCCGAATACAATGAGCAGTTCTTC	CSADTSGPEYNEQFF
14	TRBV19	NA	TRBJ2-5	NA	TGTGCCAGTAGTAATCCGCAACCTAAAGAGACCCAGTACTTC	CASSNPQPKETQYF
17	TRBV7-9	TRBD2	TRBJ2-5	NA	TGTGCCAGCAGCCCAAGGCCTCTAGCGGGGGGCCCGGAGACCCAGTACTTC	CASSPRPLAGGPETQYF
14	TRBV19	NA	TRBJ2-4	NA	TGTGCCAGGAGGTCAGGGGTGGTTAAAAACATTCAGTACTTC	CARRSGVVKNIQYF
15	TRBV6-5	TRBD1	TRBJ1-2	NA	TGTGCCAGCAGCTATCGGACAGGCCGTAACTATGGCTACACCTTC	CASSYRTGRNYGYTF
15	TRBV10-3	TRBD2	TRBJ2-1	NA	TGTGCCATCAGTGAACGGGAGGGCCCCTACAATGAGCAGTTCTTC	CAISEREGPYNEQFF
13	TRBV20-1	NA	TRBJ1-3	NA	TGCAGTGCTACTGCAGGGATGCGAAACACCATATATTTT	CSATAGMRNTIYF
14	TRBV7-2	NA	TRBJ2-7	NA	TGTGCCAGCAGCTTAGTGGCTAGTACCTACGAGCAGTACTTC	CASSLVASTYEQYF
14	TRBV5-1	NA	TRBJ1-2	NA	TGCGCCAGCAGCTTGGAGCAGGGAGTCTATGGCTACACCTTC	CASSLEQGVYGYTF
16	TRBV3-1	NA	TRBJ1-6	NA	TGTGCCAGCAGCCCGGCAAGGGGGGGCGGCTATTCACCCCTCCACTTT	CASSPARGGGYSPLHF
16	TRBV30	NA	TRBJ1-2	NA	TGTGCCTGCGTTCGGGGACAACGGTTCGGGATCTATGGCTACACCTTC	CACVRGQRFGIYGYTF
13	TRBV10-3	TRBD2	TRBJ2-1	NA	TGTGCCATCAGTAGCGGGGCCGGCAATGAGCAGTTCTTC	CAISSGAGNEQFF
12	TRBV29-1	NA	TRBJ2-1	NA	TGCAGCGTTTCTAGCGCCTACAATGAGCAGTTCTTC	CSVSSAYNEQFF
17	TRBV15	NA	TRBJ1-1	NA	TGTGCCACCAGCGGAGATGGGGGGCGGGTAGTGGGCACTGAAGCTTTCTTT	CATSGDGGRVVGTEAFF
16	TRBV5-1	TRBD2	TRBJ2-1	NA	TGCGCCAGCAGCTTGACCTCCGGGACTAGCCTCAATGAGCAGTTCTTC	CASSLTSGTSLNEQFF
16	TRBV5-1	NA	TRBJ1-4	NA	TGCGCCAGCAGCTTGGGTCCGCGGCAGGGTAATGAAAAACTGTTTTTT	CASSLGPRQGNEKLFF
17	TRBV7-6	TRBD1	TRBJ2-5	NA	TGTGCCAGCAGCTTAAGGCCGACAGGGCCGGGCCAAGAGACCCAGTACTTC	CASSLRPTGPGQETQYF
15	TRBV7-9	NA	TRBJ1-1	NA	TGTGCCAGCAGCTTTGTGTTAGGGGGAAGGACTGAAGCTTTCTTT	CASSFVLGGRTEAFF
15	TRBV30	NA	TRBJ2-2	NA	TGTGCCTGGACTTGGGACGGAGTTAGAACCGGGGAGCTGTTTTTT	CAWTWDGVRTGELFF
13	TRBV2	NA	TRBJ2-1	NA	TGTGCGAGCATGGCGGACAACTACAATGAGCAGTTCTTC	CASMADNYNEQFF
17	TRBV5-1	NA	TRBJ1-4	NA	TGCGCCAGCAGCCCGTGGGGAGGGACAAGGACTAATGAAAAACTGTTTTTT	CASSPWGGTRTNEKLFF
18	TRBV5-6	NA	TRBJ1-6	NA	TGTGCCAGCAGCTTGTTGAGACTCTTGAGCTCCTATAATTCACCCCTCCACTTT	CASSLLRLLSSYNSPLHF
14	TRBV5-1	NA	TRBJ2-3	once	TGCGCCAGCAGCTTGGTGGGGGCAGCCGATACGCAGTATTTT	CASSLVGAADTQYF
15	TRBV3-1	NA	TRBJ2-7	NA	TGTGCCAGCAGCCAAGAACCGGCCTCCTCCTACGAGCAGTACTTC	CASSQEPASSYEQYF
12	TRBV4-1	NA	TRBJ2-3	NA	TGCGCCAGCAGCCAAGTTATCGATACGCAGTATTTT	CASSQVIDTQYF
14	TRBV20-1	NA	TRBJ2-3	NA	TGCAGTGCTAGAGTAGGGGATAGCACAGATACGCAGTATTTT	CSARVGDSTDTQYF
14	TRBV9	NA	TRBJ2-5	few	TGTGCCAGCAGCATTCAGCCGGGAGAAGAGACCCAGTACTTC	CASSIQPGEETQYF
15	TRBV7-9	TRBD1	TRBJ1-2	NA	TGTGCCAGCAGCCTCTTCCTTTCCGGGACAGGGGGCTACACCTTC	CASSLFLSGTGGYTF
16	TRBV2	NA	TRBJ2-3	NA	TGTGCCACCACCGCCCCCCGCCGGGAGAGCACAGATACGCAGTATTTT	CATTAPRRESTDTQYF
14	TRBV4-1	NA	TRBJ2-7	once	TGCGCCAGCAGCCAGATTGTTTGGGACTACGAGCAGTACTTC	CASSQIVWDYEQYF